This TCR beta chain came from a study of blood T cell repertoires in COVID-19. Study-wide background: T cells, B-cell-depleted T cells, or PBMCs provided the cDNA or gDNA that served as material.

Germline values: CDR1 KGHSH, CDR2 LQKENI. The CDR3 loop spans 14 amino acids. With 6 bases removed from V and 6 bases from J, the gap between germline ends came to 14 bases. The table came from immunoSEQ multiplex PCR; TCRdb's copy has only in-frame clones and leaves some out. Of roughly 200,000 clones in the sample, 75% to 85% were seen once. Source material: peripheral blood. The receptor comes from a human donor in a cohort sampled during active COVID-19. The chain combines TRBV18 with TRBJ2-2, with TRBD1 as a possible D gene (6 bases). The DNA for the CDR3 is TGTGCCAGCTCCCCGGCCGGGACATCCGGGGAGCTGTTTTTT. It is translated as CASSPAGTSGELFF.